Below, 13 T cell receptor beta chains from the same sample are listed, as sequenced in a study of shared clonotypes between healthy human individuals (TCRdb year 2020). Library prep was done by the immunoSEQ multiplex PCR assay. This is the immuneACCESS table as TCRdb keeps it, with only in-frame sequences that have V and J called. A part of the clones is gone; compared with another copy, unresolved V genes explain less than half, and the rest is unexplained. This sample gives around 100,000 clones in total; around 67% of them show up just once. About 45% of the sample goes to the ten largest clones. Sample: memory CD8+ T cells sorted from blood. The cell subset or site label, read with the paper, signifies: CD45RO+ cells pooled with CCR7-negative TemRA cells. Source of these receptors: a man aged 25-45 years in good health.

The chain is built from TRBV5-4 and TRBJ2-7, with 10 bases that match TRBD1. Germline V gene sequence: CDR1 SGHNT, CDR2 YYREEE (reference sequence). This CDR3 has 15 amino acids. J was trimmed by 3 bases and V by 4 bases; bases with no gene match: 7. The DNA of the CDR3 is TGTGCCAGCAGCCTCCGGGACAGGGGTCACTACGAGCAGTACTTC. Protein sequence: CASSLRDRGHYEQYF.

CDR3 bases: TGCGCCAGCAGCCCCCCTAGAGGTAGCGGGTTCCAAGAGACCCAGTACTTC. The encoded protein is CASSPPRGSGFQETQYF. The rearrangement joins TRBV10-2 to TRBJ2-5, with 7 positions matching TRBD2. V shed 6 bases and J 1 base; nucleotides not matched to a gene: 14. This CDR3 is 17 amino acids long. Germline V gene lookup returns CDR1 WSHSY and CDR2 SAAADI.

The table lists this clone with a few counts. The J gene is TRBJ2-1, the V gene TRBV15; maybe TRBD2 (5 bases). Trimming cost V 4 bases and J 15 bases, with 22 bases left between them. CDR3 size: 14 residues. Germline V gene sequence: CDR1 LNHNV, CDR2 YYDKDF (reference sequence). The CDR3 sequence: CATSKELERGISFF. CDR3 nucleotide sequence: TGTGCCACCAGCAAAGAGTTGGAACGGGGAATATCGTTCTTC.

The rearrangement links TRBV10-3 to TRBJ1-4; a possible D gene is TRBD1 (5 bases). CDR3 size: 13 residues. CDR1 is ENHRY and CDR2 is SYGVKD in the germline V gene. V lost 4 bases and J 8 bases, leaving 11 bases between the germline ends. DNA of the CDR3: TGTGCCATCAGTGTGAACAGGTGGGAAAAACTGTTTTTT. It encodes CAISVNRWEKLFF.

As DNA, the CDR3 is TGTGCCAGCAGCCAGACCCTAAACTACGAGCAGTACTTC. Protein sequence: CASSQTLNYEQYF. The rearrangement uses TRBV14 and TRBJ2-7; D gene uncertain. V was shortened by 3 bases and J by 3 bases, with 9 bases between the two germline ends. Looked up from germline, CDR1 is SGHDN and CDR2 is FVKESK. CDR3 length: 13 amino acids. The full variable domain, in which reference TRBV14 and TRBJ2-7 provide the parts outside the CDR3, is EAGVTQFPSHSVIEKGQTVTLRCDPISGHDNLYWYRRVMGKEIKFLLHFVKESKQDESGMPNNRFLAERTGGTYSTLKVQPAELEDSGVYFCASSQTLNYEQYFGPGTRLTVT.

This clone was detected a few times. The chain uses TRBV6-1 and TRBJ1-5; unclear D gene. The CDR3 has 15 residues. Trimming took off 7 bases at V and 0 bases at J, with 13 bases between the two ends. CDR1 and CDR2 from the germline V gene are MNHNS and SASEGT. CDR3 residues: CASKSDGNSNQPQHF. CDR3 sequence (DNA): TGTGCCAGCAAGTCCGACGGGAATAGCAATCAGCCCCAGCATTTT.

The gene calls are TRBV6-6 and TRBJ2-3; 10 nucleotides match TRBD2. CDR1 and CDR2 from the germline V gene are MNHNY and SVGAGI (reference sequence). V was pared by 4 bases and J by 1 base, with 5 bases of the junction left unmatched. The CDR3 spans 16 residues. The CDR3 region has the DNA TGTGCCAGCAGTTTCACTAGCGGGGTGGGCACAGATACGCAGTATTTT. Translating gives CASSFTSGVGTDTQYF.

Comment on this clone: A far larger clone is only one base removed, so a read error is likely. The chain employs TRBV25-1 and TRBJ2-7; 12 bases match TRBD1. CDR3 length: 15 residues. Germline V gene lookup returns CDR1 MGHDK and CDR2 SYGVNS. In DNA form, the CDR3 reads TGTACCAGCAGTACCCCGCCGGGACAGGGGGCCGAGCAGTACTTC. This translates into CTSSTPPGQGAEQYF.

This chain links TRBV5-4 with TRBJ2-7, with 10 nucleotides matching TRBD1. The CDR3 runs 14 residues. With 4 bases clipped from V and 2 bases from J, the junction kept 3 bases outside the gene matches. Germline V lookup: CDR1 SGHNT, CDR2 YYREEE (reference sequence). This CDR3 reads CASSRDRGAYEQYF. The DNA for the CDR3 is TGTGCCAGCAGCCGGGACAGGGGCGCCTACGAGCAGTACTTC.

The chain uses TRBV7-9 and TRBJ2-1; D is perhaps TRBD2 (6 bases). This CDR3 region has 12 residues. The germline gives CDR1 SEHNR, CDR2 FQNEAQ (reference sequence). Trimming stripped 7 bases from V and 7 bases from J, with 11 bases between. This CDR3 reads CASISGRNEQFF. The CDR3, as DNA: TGTGCCAGCATCTCAGGGAGGAATGAGCAGTTCTTC.

The chain combines TRBV7-9 with TRBJ1-5, with D hard to call. This CDR3 contains 14 residues. The V gene lost 1 base and the J gene lost 7 bases, with 11 bases spanning the gap. Germline V CDR1 and CDR2: SEHNR, FQNEAQ (reference sequence). The CDR3 DNA is TGTGCCAGCAGCTTAGGAGGTATTCTGCAGCCCCAGCATTTT. Translated, it gives CASSLGGILQPQHF.

This clone was seen at least ten times. Relative to the germline gene, one junction end is altered; a read error may explain this. The chain has TRBV23-1 and TRBJ2-3; TRBD2 is a possible D gene (5 bases). Being an ORF, TRBV23-1 has a function that is uncertain. The CDR3 consists of 15 residues. The CDR3 reads CARSQSPGGTDTQYF. CDR3 DNA sequence: TGCGCCAGAAGTCAATCTCCCGGCGGGACAGATACGCAGTATTTT.

The rearrangement joins TRBV7-2 to TRBJ2-1; D uncertain. This CDR3 comprises 15 residues. CDR1 and CDR2 from the germline V gene are SGHTA and FQGNSA. Trimming removed 1 base at V and 3 bases at J, with 10 bases between. The CDR3 nucleotides read TGTGCCAGCAGCTTAGGCCAGGCTAACTACAATGAGCAGTTCTTC. Protein product: CASSLGQANYNEQFF.